Given below is one T cell receptor beta chain in context. The antigen remains unidentified. This CDR3 spans 15 amino acids. Trimming cost V 4 bases and J 2 bases, with 14 bases left between them. CDR1 and CDR2 from the germline V gene are SEHNR and FQNEAQ (reference sequence). These data are taken from a study of identifying expanded T cells in peripheral blood. The study's findings and limits: Technical replicates showed about 1.1 changed clones; approximately 2 weeks approximately 15; four weeks 19.

Measured with immunoSEQ multiplex PCR; TCRdb has only the in-frame clones, and not every one. The sample lists 45,000 to 75,000 clones, about 85% occurring once. Healthy donors had no documented immune events, such as infections, while sampled. The receptor was isolated from a person aged 18 to 70 in good health. The sequenced sample consisted of blood. This chain joins TRBV7-9 and TRBJ1-1, with D possibly matching TRBD1 (5 bases). The CDR3 protein is CASSSGRRTNTEAFF. CDR3 nucleotides: TGTGCCAGCAGCTCGGGACGGAGAACCAACACTGAAGCTTTCTTT.